This TCR beta chain was observed in a study of blood T cell repertoires in COVID-19. Sequencing was performed with immunoSEQ multiplex PCR; in TCRdb, only in-frame clones are kept and a portion is missing. The table includes 30,000 to 40,000 clones, around 83% detected once. In germline, CDR1 is LGHDT, CDR2 YNNKEL (reference sequence). Trimming cost V 4 bases and J 7 bases, with 17 bases left between them. The CDR3 runs to 16 residues. V is TRBV3-1 (or the pseudogene TRBV3-2) and J is TRBJ1-6, with TRBD1 as a possible D gene (5 bases). The receptor comes from a man in his sixties with active or convalescent COVID-19. The sample comprised peripheral blood. CDR3 in DNA: TGTGCCAGCAGCCCCTCCCGGGGACTGAAAAATTCACCCCTCCACTTT. It yields the protein CASSPSRGLKNSPLHF.